This T cell receptor beta chain was sequenced in a study of T cell changes during pregnancy in multiple sclerosis. There are 15 residues in the CDR3. V was clipped by 2 bases and J by 0 bases; unmatched bases: 0. CDR1 KGHSH and CDR2 LQKENI come from the germline V gene. Profiled with immunoSEQ multiplex PCR; TCRdb holds only in-frame clones, not every one. Here the sample spans fewer than 90,000 clones, 90% to 95% being singletons. The clonotype was recovered from a female donor in good health, enrolled as a control in a pregnancy study. V is TRBV18 and J is TRBJ2-2; TRBD1 agrees at 7 bases. Sample: peripheral blood, taken in the third trimester of pregnancy. This chain's CDR3 is CASSPGQANTGELFF. The CDR3 DNA sequence: TGTGCCAGCTCACCAGGACAGGCGAACACCGGGGAGCTGTTTTTT.